A single sample is the source of the 2 T cell receptor beta chains below, sequenced in a study of T cell responses to AZD1222 COVID-19 vaccine. This table comes from immunoSEQ multiplex PCR, and its TCRdb copy is limited to in-frame clones, with some not included. The repertoire includes under 200,000 clones, about 88% of them detected once, and more than 5.5% sits in the top ten. Sequencing was performed on peripheral blood, taken on day 0 of AZD1222 vaccination. The receptors derive from an adult in good health.

The table lists this clone with a few counts. J is TRBJ2-2 and V is TRBV19; TRBD2 aligns across 10 bases. Germline V gene data show CDR1 as LNHDA and CDR2 as SQIVND (reference sequence). The CDR3 loop spans 14 amino acids. The trim removed 8 bases at V and 5 bases at J, leaving 5 bases unmatched. This CDR3 reads CASDLAGDTGELFF. CDR3 coding DNA: TGTGCCAGTGACCTAGCGGGGGATACCGGGGAGCTGTTTTTT.

V is TRBV29-1 and J is TRBJ1-2; D ambiguous. Germline V gene data show CDR1 as SQVTM and CDR2 as ANQGSEA. V was shortened by 2 bases and J by 8 bases, with 3 bases between the two germline ends. This CDR3 is built from 9 residues. The CDR3 DNA is TGCAGCGTTGAATGGGGCTACACCTTC. This codes for CSVEWGYTF.